The sample holds many counts of the clone carrying this T cell receptor beta chain. There are 17 residues in the CDR3. Trimming cost V 5 bases and J 5 bases; bases outside gene matches: 14. CDR1 and CDR2 from the germline V gene are SGHAT and FQNNGV. RNA transcripts were the template for amplifying TCR beta CDR3 regions. The TCR CDR3 first-round RT-PCR relied on the HTBI primer set. MiXCR, run by TCRdb on the multiplex PCR reads, gives a single entry per CDR3 protein. The sample includes about 400,000 distinct CDR3 sequences, 15% seen only once; the top ten take over 25%. This sample stems from a study of T cells in Graves' hyperthyroidism and ophthalmopathy.

Input material: blood. The chain couples TRBV11-2 to TRBJ2-5; 10 nucleotides align to TRBD2. The clonotype was recovered from a woman in her thirties with Graves' hyperthyroidism. CDR3 sequence: CASSAGRLAGGGETQYF. The CDR3 DNA sequence: TGTGCCAGCAGCGCTGGTAGACTAGCGGGTGGAGGGGAGACCCAGTACTTC.